The clone carrying this TCR beta chain was observed at least ten times. The target antigen is unknown. Researchers amplified the TCR beta CDR3 regions from RNA transcripts. First-round RT-PCR of the TCR CDR3 relied on the HTBI primer set. TCRdb reprocessed the multiplex PCR reads via MiXCR and lists one record per CDR3 protein. The data show about 420,000 distinct CDR3 sequences, 15% to 18% seen once. V shed 3 bases and J 4 bases; nucleotides not matched to a gene: 14. This CDR3 is 17 amino acids long. Per the germline V gene, CDR1 is SGHKS and CDR2 is YYEKEE (reference sequence). Aged 18 to 65, the patients had hyperthyroidism that was newly diagnosed and had lasted under 2 months. Extraction of PBMCs used roughly 9.6 ml of fresh peripheral blood. This entry is derived from a study of T cells in Graves' hyperthyroidism and ophthalmopathy. Whole-study findings and limits: In the blood, most expanded thyroid clonotypes above 0.001 appeared as well.

The receptor was derived from a woman aged 18-29 years with Graves' hyperthyroidism. This sequence joins TRBV5-5 and TRBJ2-7, with 9 bases aligning to TRBD1. The sequenced sample consisted of blood. The CDR3: CASSSPGTGTTQYEQYF. DNA of the CDR3: TGTGCCAGCAGCTCCCCCGGGACAGGGACTACCCAATACGAGCAGTACTTC.